Shown below are 18 T cell receptor beta chains from a single sample sequenced in a study of cytomegalovirus exposure and HLA in healthy donors. PCR involved 60 Vbeta and 13 Jbeta primers. Sequencing used immunoSEQ multiplex PCR; TCRdb keeps in-frame clones, though not all of them. In the table there are about 140,000 clones, approximately 80% of which are singletons. Source material: PBMCs. These receptors came from a man aged 25 to 40 in good health and CMV-seropositive.

This clone has more than one count but fewer than ten. V is TRBV6-4 and J is TRBJ1-6; TRBD1 is a possible D gene (6 bases). This CDR3 is built from 15 residues. V was trimmed by 0 bases and J by 5 bases, leaving 8 bases between them. Germline values: CDR1 MRHNA, CDR2 SNTAGT. CDR3: CASSDSAGDNSPLHF. Written as DNA, the CDR3 is TGTGCCAGCAGTGACTCCGCAGGGGATAATTCACCCCTCCACTTT.

This chain joins TRBV21-1 and TRBJ1-5. TRBV21-1 is described as a pseudogene. The CDR3 length is 17 residues. The chain's CDR3 is CASSKVEEREVSQPQHF. CDR3 nucleotide sequence: TGTGCCAGCAGCAAAGTGGAAGAGAGGGAAGTGAGCCAGCCCCAGCATTTT.

This chain uses TRBV28 with TRBJ1-2, with 8 bases aligning to TRBD1. The CDR3 loop spans 17 amino acids. The V segment lost 8 bases and the J segment 5 bases; nucleotides outside the gene matches: 19. Germline lookup yields CDR1 MDHEN and CDR2 SYDVKM. CDR3: CASGFGLGTGGKYGYTF. The DNA of the CDR3 is TGTGCCAGCGGCTTCGGGCTAGGAACAGGGGGTAAATATGGCTACACCTTC.

The CDR3 loop reads CASSLIGGGAGEQFF. In nucleotides, the CDR3 is TGTGCCAGCAGCTTAATCGGCGGGGGGGCCGGTGAGCAGTTCTTC. This chain joins TRBV7-2 and TRBJ2-1; 9 nucleotides match TRBD2. V was pared by 2 bases and J by 9 bases, with 8 bases of the junction left unmatched. The CDR3 extends over 15 amino acids. CDR1 and CDR2 (germline): SGHTA, FQGNSA.

The chain has TRBV2 and TRBJ1-5, with D possibly TRBD1 on 5 matching bases. This CDR3 spans 13 amino acids. From germline, CDR1 is SNHLY and CDR2 FYNNEI. V was pared by 8 bases and J by 8 bases, with 16 bases between. The CDR3 DNA reads as TGTGCCAGCGGGCGGGGGAATTGGGAGCCCCAGCATTTT. Protein: CASGRGNWEPQHF.

In the case of this clone: Other DNA sequences in this sample translate to the same CDR3. The rearrangement uses TRBV28 and TRBJ2-7, with D uncertain. Trimming cost V 4 bases and J 0 bases, with 4 bases left between them. Germline CDR1 reads MDHEN; CDR2 reads SYDVKM. This CDR3 is 12 amino acids long. The CDR3 nucleotides read TGTGCCAGCAGTTCGAGCTCCTACGAGCAGTACTTC. Its protein is CASSSSSYEQYF.

This chain uses TRBV5-4 with TRBJ2-7, with TRBD1 matching over 8 bases. This CDR3 spans 14 amino acids. Germline CDR1 reads SGHNT; CDR2 reads YYREEE (reference sequence). J lost 0 bases, V lost 3 bases, and 2 bases had no gene match. In DNA, the CDR3 is TGTGCCAGCAGCTGGGGACAGGCCTCCTACGAGCAGTACTTC. Protein product: CASSWGQASYEQYF.

This clone was observed once. This chain connects TRBV19 to TRBJ2-1; TRBD1 matches 9 bases. After removal of 8 bases from V and 7 bases from J, the junction contained 6 bases not matched to a gene. Germline CDR1 is LNHDA and CDR2 is SQIVND (reference sequence). The CDR3 sequence is 13 residues long. DNA for the CDR3: TGTGCCAGTCTGTTACAGGGGGCGAATGAGCAGTTCTTC. It yields the protein CASLLQGANEQFF.

The V gene is TRBV11-3, the J gene TRBJ2-1, with D perhaps TRBD1 (5 bases). V was cut by 4 bases and J by 0 bases, with 10 bases left in between. The CDR3 has 15 residues. Looked up from germline, CDR1 is SGHNT and CDR2 is YENEEA. The DNA for the CDR3 is TGTGCCAGCAGCTCCGTAGGGGACTCCTACAATGAGCAGTTCTTC. It encodes CASSSVGDSYNEQFF. The full variable domain, its missing parts supplied by reference TRBV11-3 and TRBJ2-1, is EAGVVQSPRYKIIEKKQPVAFWCNPISGHNTLYWYLQNLGQGPELLIRYENEEAVDDSQLPKDRFSAERLKGVDSTLKIQPAELGDSAVYLCASSSVGDSYNEQFFGPGTRLTVL.

This clone was seen more than once but under ten times. This chain joins TRBV2 and TRBJ2-1; 10 nucleotides line up with TRBD2. The CDR3 extends over 16 amino acids. The V segment lost 3 bases and the J segment 8 bases; nucleotides outside the gene matches: 10. Germline V lookup: CDR1 SNHLY, CDR2 FYNNEI. Written as DNA, the CDR3 is TGTGCCAGCAGTGATCCCGAGCTAGCGGGAGAGGATGAGCAGTTCTTC. Protein sequence: CASSDPELAGEDEQFF.

The rearrangement joins TRBV13 to TRBJ1-6; 7 bases are a match to TRBD1. The J segment lost 9 bases and the V segment lost 5 bases, leaving 10 bases of the junction unmatched. This CDR3 is 15 amino acids long. Germline V gene data show CDR1 as PRHDT and CDR2 as FYEKMQ (reference sequence). DNA of the CDR3: TGTGCCAGCAGCGAAGAGAGGGGGCTAGGTTCACCCCTCCACTTT. Its translation is CASSEERGLGSPLHF. The full variable domain, its missing parts supplied by reference TRBV13 and TRBJ1-6, is AAGVIQSPRHLIKEKRETATLKCYPIPRHDTVYWYQQGPGQDPQFLISFYEKMQSDKGSIPDRFSAQQFSDYHSELNMSSLELGDSALYFCASSEERGLGSPLHFGNGTRLTVT.

The J gene is TRBJ2-5, the V gene TRBV4-1; 12 bases line up with TRBD1. The V and J ends lost 2 bases and 5 bases, in that order; junction bases with no gene match: 6. The CDR3 is 16 residues long. Germline lookup yields CDR1 MGHRA and CDR2 YSYEKL. The CDR3 nucleotides are TGCGCCAGCAGCCAATGGGACAGGGGGCAAGGTGAGACCCAGTACTTC. This encodes CASSQWDRGQGETQYF.

The gene calls are TRBV15 and TRBJ2-7; 13 positions match TRBD2. J gave up 5 bases and V 3 bases, and 10 bases lay outside the gene matches. The germline V gene has CDR1 LNHNV and CDR2 YYDKDF (reference sequence). There are 17 residues in the CDR3. CDR3 residues: CATSSGTGTSGTHEQYF. The CDR3 bases are TGTGCCACCAGCAGCGGAACCGGGACTAGCGGGACCCACGAGCAGTACTTC. The variable domain in full, with the rest retrieved from reference TRBV15 and TRBJ2-7, is DAMVIQNPRYQVTQFGKPVTLSCSQTLNHNVMYWYQQKSSQAPKLLFHYYDKDFNNEADTPDNFQSRRPNTSFCFLDIRSPGLGDTAMYLCATSSGTGTSGTHEQYFGPGTRLTVT.

V is TRBV5-4 and J is TRBJ1-2, with 7 bases fitting TRBD1. The CDR3 has 13 amino acids. Germline CDR1 SGHNT, CDR2 YYREEE (reference sequence). V was clipped by 4 bases and J by 2 bases; unmatched bases: 2. The CDR3 DNA is TGTGCCAGCAGCCCGACAGGGAACTATGGCTACACCTTC. It is translated as CASSPTGNYGYTF.

The chain employs TRBV21-1 and TRBJ2-3; the D call TRBD2 from the table was never checked on the DNA. TRBV21-1 is labeled a pseudogene. This CDR3 is built from 20 residues. The CDR3 reads CASSKEARRERGASTDTQYF. In DNA form, the CDR3 reads TGTGCCAGCAGCAAAGAGGCCCGCAGGGAGCGGGGGGCTAGCACAGATACGCAGTATTTT.

V and J are TRBV18 and TRBJ2-1; 8 positions agree with TRBD2. Looked up from germline, CDR1 is KGHSH and CDR2 is LQKENI. Trimming removed 2 bases from V and 10 bases from J; junction bases left unmatched: 7. There are 14 residues in the CDR3. In DNA, the CDR3 is TGTGCCAGCTCACCAAAGCGGGAGCGTGGCGAGCAGTTCTTC. Translation gives CASSPKRERGEQFF.

The genes are TRBV7-2 and TRBJ1-5; TRBD1 matches 8 bases. This CDR3 contains 13 residues. Trimming at V came to 4 bases and at J to 9 bases, leaving 5 bases not matched to a gene. Germline V gene data show CDR1 as SGHTA and CDR2 as FQGNSA. CDR3 bases: TGTGCCAGCAGCTATACAGGGGGAGGGCCCCAGCATTTT. Translated: CASSYTGGGPQHF.

The sample holds a few counts of this clone. The V call is TRBV19, the J call TRBJ1-2; possible D gene TRBD1, 6 bases. V shed 5 bases and J shed 5 bases, with 15 bases lying between them. The CDR3 contains 14 residues. Per the germline V gene, CDR1 is LNHDA and CDR2 is SQIVND (reference sequence). For the CDR3, the DNA is TGTGCCAGTAGTTACAGGGCTCCACCATATGGCTACACCTTC. As protein: CASSYRAPPYGYTF. The complete variable domain, with remaining parts taken from reference TRBV19 and TRBJ1-2, reads DGGITQSPKYLFRKEGQNVTLSCEQNLNHDAMYWYRQDPGQGLRLIYYSQIVNDFQKGDIAEGYSVSREKKESFPLTVTSAQKNPTAFYLCASSYRAPPYGYTFGSGTRLTVV.